This passage covers 23 T cell receptor beta chains from one sample sequenced in a study of T cell responses to AZD1222 COVID-19 vaccine. Sequencing was performed with immunoSEQ multiplex PCR; in TCRdb, only in-frame clones are kept and a portion is missing. The sample comprises more than 150,000 clones, 70% to 90% of which are singletons, and about 6.1% rests with the top ten. The sample consisted of peripheral blood, taken on day 0 of AZD1222 vaccination. These receptors were collected from an adult in good health.

This sequence joins TRBV6-5 and TRBJ2-2, with D perhaps TRBD1 (5 bases). This CDR3 region has 16 residues. CDR1 and CDR2 (germline): MNHEY, SVGAGI. Trimming took off 0 bases at V and 0 bases at J, with 8 bases between the two ends. The CDR3: CASSYSLQANTGELFF. The CDR3 DNA reads TGTGCCAGCAGTTACTCTCTACAGGCGAACACCGGGGAGCTGTTTTTT.

The J gene is TRBJ1-5, the V gene TRBV2; D ambiguous. There are 14 residues in the CDR3. Germline V CDR1 and CDR2: SNHLY, FYNNEI. V shed 4 bases and J shed 6 bases, with 13 bases lying between them. For the CDR3, the DNA is TGTGCCAGCAGTGCAGTAGAGAGTCGTCAGCCCCAGCATTTT. It yields the protein CASSAVESRQPQHF. The variable domain in full, with the rest retrieved from reference TRBV2 and TRBJ1-5, is EPEVTQTPSHQVTQMGQEVILRCVPISNHLYFYWYRQILGQKVEFLVSFYNNEISEKSEIFDDQFSVERPDGSNFTLKIRSTKLEDSAMYFCASSAVESRQPQHFGDGTRLSIL.

This chain connects TRBV9 to TRBJ1-2; D not certain. Germline V lookup: CDR1 SGDLS, CDR2 YYNGEE. V lost 0 bases and J lost 8, with 14 bases in between. This CDR3 is 14 amino acids long. The CDR3 region is CASSVDWEAGGYTF. The CDR3 DNA reads TGTGCCAGCAGCGTAGACTGGGAAGCGGGAGGCTACACCTTC. Full variable domain (remainder filled in from reference TRBV9 and TRBJ1-2): DSGVTQTPKHLITATGQRVTLRCSPRSGDLSVYWYQQSLDQGLQFLIQYYNGEERAKGNILERFSAQQFPDLHSELNLSSLELGDSALYFCASSVDWEAGGYTFGSGTRLTVV.

The chain is built from TRBV19 and TRBJ1-5; possibly TRBD1 for D (5 bases). Germline CDR1 reads LNHDA; CDR2 reads SQIVND (reference sequence). The CDR3 extends over 13 amino acids. V dropped 7 bases and J dropped 5 bases, with 12 bases sitting between them. The CDR3 DNA reads as TGTGCCAGTATGGGGGACCTCTATCAGCCCCAGCATTTT. This translates into CASMGDLYQPQHF.

The gene calls are TRBV5-1 and TRBJ2-3, with 10 bases lining up with TRBD1. This CDR3 has 16 residues. Germline CDR1 reads SGHRS; CDR2 reads YFSETQ. V shed 3 bases, J shed 3 bases, and the junction held 7 bases outside the gene matches. CDR3 sequence reads: CASSSRDRGMTDTQYF. The CDR3 DNA reads as TGCGCCAGCAGCTCCAGGGACAGGGGTATGACAGATACGCAGTATTTT.

The chain is built from TRBV10-1 and TRBJ1-5; D perhaps matches TRBD1 (6 bases). The germline gives CDR1 WNHNN, CDR2 SYGVQD (reference sequence). The V gene lost 6 bases and the J gene lost 4 bases, with 10 bases spanning the gap. The CDR3 spans 13 residues. The CDR3, as DNA: TGCGCCAGCAGCAGGGGACGGAATCAGCCCCAGCATTTT. Translation: CASSRGRNQPQHF.

This rearrangement joins TRBV19 to TRBJ1-6, with 7 bases lining up with TRBD1. Germline CDR1 is LNHDA and CDR2 is SQIVND (reference sequence). The CDR3 has 14 residues. Trimming at V came to 4 bases and at J to 7 bases, leaving 4 bases not matched to a gene. CDR3 sequence reads: CASSTPTGNSPLHF. The CDR3 nucleotides read TGTGCCAGTAGTACACCGACAGGGAATTCACCCCTCCACTTT. The variable domain in full, completed from reference TRBV19 and TRBJ1-6, reads DGGITQSPKYLFRKEGQNVTLSCEQNLNHDAMYWYRQDPGQGLRLIYYSQIVNDFQKGDIAEGYSVSREKKESFPLTVTSAQKNPTAFYLCASSTPTGNSPLHFGNGTRLTVT.

This clone was counted once. This chain uses TRBV7-2 with TRBJ2-1, with no clear D. Trimming removed 5 bases from V and 10 bases from J, with 18 bases in between. The CDR3 runs to 14 residues. Germline CDR1 is SGHTA and CDR2 is FQGNSA. The CDR3 DNA is TGTGCCAGCAGCCTGTCCACCGGAGCCGGGGAGCAGTTCTTC. This sequence encodes CASSLSTGAGEQFF.

This sequence joins TRBV7-8 and TRBJ1-5; TRBD1 matches 8 bases. The CDR3 is 15 amino acids. Germline V lookup: CDR1 SGHVS, CDR2 FQNEAQ. The ends lost 3 bases at V and 5 bases at J; junction bases unmatched: 6. The CDR3 DNA follows: TGTGCCAGCAGCTTCGCACAGGGGGGGGATCAGCCCCAGCATTTT. The encoded protein is CASSFAQGGDQPQHF.

As DNA, the CDR3 is TGTGCCAGCAGTCGACAGGGGAATCAGCCCCAGCATTTT. Its translation: CASSRQGNQPQHF. The genes are TRBV3-1 (or the pseudogene TRBV3-2) and TRBJ1-5; 8 bases fit TRBD1. The CDR3 has 13 residues. The V segment lost 6 bases and the J segment 4 bases; nucleotides outside the gene matches: 2. The germline V gene encodes CDR1 LGHDT and CDR2 YNNKEL (reference sequence).

The gene calls are TRBV6-1 and TRBJ2-7; no reliable D call. CDR1 and CDR2 from the germline V gene are MNHNS and SASEGT. Trimming left V 2 bases short and J 4 bases short, with 3 bases between. The CDR3 is 11 residues long. CDR3 in DNA: TGTGCCAGCAGTGAACAGTACGAGCAGTACTTC. It specifies CASSEQYEQYF.

This clone appeared once. DNA for the CDR3: TGCGCCAGCAGCTTGGTGACAGATACGCAGTATTTT. This sequence encodes CASSLVTDTQYF. V is TRBV5-1 and J is TRBJ2-3, with D uncertain. The ends were cut back, 0 bases at V and 3 bases at J, with 2 bases in the middle. The germline V gene encodes CDR1 SGHRS and CDR2 YFSETQ. There are 12 residues in the CDR3. Combining the CDR3 with reference TRBV5-1 and TRBJ2-3 gives the whole variable domain KAGVTQTPRYLIKTRGQQVTLSCSPISGHRSVSWYQQTPGQGLQFLFEYFSETQRNKGNFPGRFSGRQFSNSRSEMNVSTLELGDSALYLCASSLVTDTQYFGPGTRLTVL.

This chain links TRBV2 with TRBJ1-6, with no clear D. The germline V and J ends were trimmed by 5 bases and 6 bases, with 14 bases remaining between them. Germline V gene data show CDR1 as SNHLY and CDR2 as FYNNEI. The CDR3 spans 15 residues. This chain's CDR3 is CASSPTQESNSPLHF. For the CDR3, the DNA is TGTGCCAGCAGTCCCACACAAGAGAGTAATTCACCCCTCCACTTT.

The chain recombines TRBV10-2 with TRBJ1-3; D call uncertain. The CDR3 is 12 residues long. The V gene's germline CDR1 is WSHSY and CDR2 SAAADI. V was pared by 7 bases and J by 0 bases, with 4 bases between. DNA of the CDR3: TGCGCCAGCAAAGCCTCTGGAAACACCATATATTTT. Its translation is CASKASGNTIYF.

The sample holds one count of this clone. V usage is TRBV28 and J usage is TRBJ2-7; 7 positions agree with TRBD1. V shed 6 bases and J 2 bases; nucleotides not matched to a gene: 7. The CDR3 contains 14 residues. Per the germline V gene, CDR1 is MDHEN and CDR2 is SYDVKM. The CDR3 spells CASSRGQNPYEQYF. The CDR3, as DNA: TGTGCCAGCAGCAGGGGACAGAACCCCTACGAGCAGTACTTC.

The chain uses TRBV10-3 and TRBJ1-2, with D possibly matching TRBD1 (6 bases). Germline CDR1 ENHRY, CDR2 SYGVKD. V was trimmed by 0 bases and J by 8 bases, leaving 13 bases between them. This CDR3 region has 14 residues. CDR3 amino acids: CAISESTGFGGYTF. In DNA, the CDR3 is TGTGCCATCAGTGAGTCGACAGGATTTGGGGGCTACACCTTC.

This clone was seen a few times. This chain uses TRBV6-2 or TRBV6-3 with TRBJ2-7, with 8 nucleotides matching TRBD2. This CDR3 has 16 residues. The trim removed 2 bases at V and 5 bases at J, leaving 11 bases unmatched. Germline V gene sequence: CDR1 MNHEY, CDR2 SVGEGT. CDR3 residues: CASSYTGQAGVNEQYF. As DNA, the CDR3 is TGTGCCAGCAGTTACACGGGCCAAGCGGGAGTAAACGAGCAGTACTTC.

This chain uses TRBV28 with TRBJ1-2, with TRBD1 identical over 8 bases. The V gene end was trimmed by 5 bases and the J gene end by 6 bases; junction bases not matched to a gene: 5. This CDR3 spans 13 amino acids. Per the germline V gene, CDR1 is MDHEN and CDR2 is SYDVKM. This chain's CDR3 is CASSLGQVHGYTF. As DNA, the CDR3 is TGTGCCAGCAGTCTGGGACAGGTCCATGGCTACACCTTC.

This clone was picked up a small number of times. The chain has TRBV7-2 and TRBJ1-2; TRBD1 matches at 8 bases. The CDR3 has 16 amino acids. Germline V gene sequence: CDR1 SGHTA, CDR2 FQGNSA. The V segment lost 1 base and the J segment 4 bases; nucleotides outside the gene matches: 8. The CDR3 protein is CASSLGAGGFGYGYTF. The CDR3 DNA sequence: TGTGCCAGCAGCTTAGGGGCAGGGGGCTTCGGCTATGGCTACACCTTC. Using reference TRBV7-2 and TRBJ1-2 for the parts outside the CDR3, the full variable domain is GAGVSQSPSNKVTEKGKDVELRCDPISGHTALYWYRQSLGQGLEFLIYFQGNSAPDKSGLPSDRFSAERTGGSVSTLTIQRTQQEDSAVYLCASSLGAGGFGYGYTFGSGTRLTVV.

This clone is a singleton in its sample. The V and J genes are TRBV19 and TRBJ1-2; 7 bases align to TRBD1. This CDR3 spans 15 amino acids. Germline CDR1 reads LNHDA; CDR2 reads SQIVND (reference sequence). Trimming took 6 bases from V and 1 from J; bases not matched to a gene: 8. CDR3 in amino acids: CASSKGQILNYGYTF. DNA of the CDR3: TGTGCCAGTAGCAAGGGACAGATTCTTAACTATGGCTACACCTTC.

This chain links TRBV12-3 or TRBV12-4 with TRBJ2-5, with TRBD2 identical over 7 bases. The CDR3 covers 13 residues. The V gene end was trimmed by 1 base and the J gene end by 5 bases; junction bases not matched to a gene: 1. The CDR3 reads CASSLEGGETQYF. The CDR3 bases are TGTGCCAGCAGTTTAGAGGGAGGGGAGACCCAGTACTTC.

V gene TRBV4-2 combines with J gene TRBJ1-2; D gene ambiguous. Trimming removed 1 base at V and 6 bases at J, with 12 bases between. CDR3 length: 14 residues. Germline V gene sequence: CDR1 LGHNA, CDR2 YNFKEQ. The chain's CDR3 is CASSQVALGDGYTF. DNA of the CDR3: TGTGCCAGCAGCCAAGTGGCCCTCGGAGATGGCTACACCTTC.

The chain is built from TRBV28 and TRBJ1-2; 9 nucleotides align to TRBD1. The germline V gene encodes CDR1 MDHEN and CDR2 SYDVKM. V shed 4 bases, J shed 6 bases, and the junction held 6 bases outside the gene matches. The CDR3 covers 14 residues. The CDR3: CASSSGQGWDGYTF. In DNA, the CDR3 is TGTGCCAGCAGTTCCGGACAGGGGTGGGATGGCTACACCTTC.